This T cell receptor beta chain appears in the sequencing data of a study of cytomegalovirus exposure and HLA in healthy donors. The CDR3 spans 15 residues. Looked up from germline, CDR1 is SGDLS and CDR2 is YYNGEE. Trimming shortened V by 0 bases and J by 0 bases, and 7 bases separated the two germline ends. Primers for the PCR totalled 60 Vbeta and 13 Jbeta. Profiled with immunoSEQ multiplex PCR; TCRdb holds only in-frame clones, not every one. The sample has 83,000 or so clones; roughly 79% are singletons. Turning to this clone: Its antigen is still unknown.

Study results and limitations: Several of the most significant clusters were apparently associated with common viral pathogens in a later analysis. TCR beta V- and J-gene trimming was later associated with a missense DCLRE1C variant. Most CMV-associated TCR beta chains appeared HLA-restricted in a later analysis.

This clonotype was sampled from a woman aged 25-40 years in good health and CMV-seronegative. The chain joins TRBV9 to TRBJ1-5; D gene uncertain. Sequences were obtained from PBMCs. CDR3 loop: CASSVGGNSNQPQHF. The CDR3 DNA reads as TGTGCCAGCAGCGTAGGAGGTAATAGCAATCAGCCCCAGCATTTT.